The 31 T cell receptor beta chains below all came from one sample that was sequenced in a study of lymphopenia after photon versus proton radiotherapy (dated by TCRdb to between 2017 and 2020). Library prep was done by the immunoSEQ multiplex PCR assay. The clones in this table, taken by TCRdb from immuneACCESS, are in-frame only. Not every clone is retained; where verified, under half of the shortfall comes from an unresolved V gene, and the cause of the rest is unknown. For this sample the table gives some 20,000 clones, of which almost 85% were detected only once. The ten biggest clones cover 2.9% of the sample. The specimen was peripheral blood, collected from a patient treated with photon-based radiotherapy. The receptors originated from a woman between 45 and 65 years old with pancreatic cancer.

This clone was observed a single time. J is TRBJ2-1 and V is TRBV19, with 8 bases identical to TRBD1. The CDR3 has 11 amino acids. V was pared by 7 bases and J by 8 bases, with 1 base of the junction left unmatched. In germline, CDR1 is LNHDA, CDR2 SQIVND (reference sequence). The CDR3 region is CASTGGDEQFF. CDR3 nucleotides: TGTGCCAGTACAGGGGGCGATGAGCAGTTCTTC. The variable domain in full, completed from reference TRBV19 and TRBJ2-1, reads DGGITQSPKYLFRKEGQNVTLSCEQNLNHDAMYWYRQDPGQGLRLIYYSQIVNDFQKGDIAEGYSVSREKKESFPLTVTSAQKNPTAFYLCASTGGDEQFFGPGTRLTVL.

The chain combines TRBV28 with TRBJ1-6, with D perhaps matching TRBD1 (5 bases). V shed 6 bases and J shed 7 bases, with 19 bases lying between them. CDR1 is MDHEN and CDR2 is SYDVKM in the germline V gene. This CDR3 has 16 amino acids. In DNA form, the CDR3 reads TGTGCCAGCAGCCCGCCCCGACAGAAAGGAAATTCACCCCTCCACTTT. Residues: CASSPPRQKGNSPLHF.

The chain combines TRBV25-1 with TRBJ1-2; no reliable D call. V lost 4 bases to trimming and J lost 2 bases, with 11 bases between them. Germline V gene data show CDR1 as MGHDK and CDR2 as SYGVNS. The length of the CDR3 is 14 residues. CDR3 amino acids: CASSGGTYNYGYTF. For the CDR3, the DNA is TGTGCCAGCAGTGGGGGAACCTACAACTATGGCTACACCTTC.

The chain links TRBV7-9 to TRBJ1-2; TRBD1 is a possible D gene (6 bases). Germline assignment: CDR1 SEHNR and CDR2 FQNEAQ (reference sequence). This CDR3 has 13 amino acids. V shed 5 bases and J shed 5 bases, with 12 bases lying between them. The CDR3 DNA reads as TGTGCCAGCAGCCCACAGGGAACGTATGGCTACACCTTC. Encoded protein: CASSPQGTYGYTF.

The chain recombines TRBV30 with TRBJ1-1; D gene ambiguous. The CDR3 is made up of 14 amino acids. Germline V gene lookup returns CDR1 GTSNPN and CDR2 SVGIG (reference sequence). The V end lost 2 bases, the J end lost 1 base, and 11 bases lay between the germline ends. CDR3 region: CAWSTGRTNTEAFF. The CDR3 DNA sequence: TGTGCCTGGAGTACCGGCAGGACGAACACTGAAGCTTTCTTT. Complete variable domain (other parts from reference TRBV30 and TRBJ1-1): SQTIHQWPATLVQPVGSPLSLECTVEGTSNPNLYWYRQAAGRGLQLLFYSVGIGQISSEVPQNLSASRPQDRQFILSSKKLLLSDSGFYLCAWSTGRTNTEAFFGQGTRLTVV.

In this sample, this clone turned up once. The CDR3 sequence: CASSHSDREGETQYF. CDR3 sequence (DNA): TGCGCCAGCAGCCATTCCGACAGGGAGGGAGAGACCCAGTACTTC. The chain has TRBV5-1 and TRBJ2-5; perhaps D is TRBD1 or TRBD2 (7 bases each). This CDR3 region has 15 residues. The V end was cut by 4 bases, the J end by 4 bases, with 17 bases between. CDR1 and CDR2 (germline): SGHRS, YFSETQ.

This chain links TRBV7-2 with TRBJ2-1; D uncertain. The germline V and J ends were trimmed by 2 bases and 6 bases, with 8 bases remaining between them. This CDR3 has 13 amino acids. Germline CDR1 and CDR2: SGHTA and FQGNSA. The CDR3 sequence is CASSLTAVNEQFF. For the CDR3, the DNA is TGTGCCAGCAGCTTAACGGCCGTCAATGAGCAGTTCTTC.

There are a few counts of this clone. This chain uses TRBV4-1 with TRBJ2-1, with D maybe TRBD2 (6 bases). The CDR3 has 17 residues. V dropped 0 bases and J dropped 0 bases, with 12 bases sitting between them. From germline, CDR1 is MGHRA and CDR2 YSYEKL. This CDR3 is CASSQEPAGSSYNEQFF. DNA for the CDR3: TGCGCCAGCAGCCAAGAACCTGCCGGGAGCTCCTACAATGAGCAGTTCTTC.

This chain joins TRBV5-4 and TRBJ1-1; D might be TRBD1 (6 bases). Germline V gene lookup returns CDR1 SGHNT and CDR2 YYREEE (reference sequence). The V gene lost 4 bases and the J gene lost 1 base, with 14 bases spanning the gap. The CDR3 is 15 amino acids. In DNA form, the CDR3 reads TGTGCCAGCAGCCCTGGAGGCAGGGGGAACACTGAAGCTTTCTTT. Residues: CASSPGGRGNTEAFF.

This clone has only a few counts. V and J are TRBV5-1 and TRBJ2-3, with TRBD2 identical over 11 bases. Germline V gene lookup returns CDR1 SGHRS and CDR2 YFSETQ. The CDR3 has 16 residues. Trimming took 4 bases from V and 9 from J; bases not matched to a gene: 13. The CDR3 bases are TGCGCCAGCAGCAAGAAATTAGCGGGAGGGCCAGGGACGCAGTATTTT. This translates into CASSKKLAGGPGTQYF.

The chain is built from TRBV27 and TRBJ2-1, with D unclear. Germline V gene sequence: CDR1 MNHEY, CDR2 SMNVEV (reference sequence). Trimming shortened V by 8 bases and J by 5 bases, and 1 base separated the two germline ends. CDR3 length equals 9 residues. The CDR3 is CASHNEQFF. The CDR3 DNA is TGTGCCAGCCACAATGAGCAGTTCTTC.

This chain links TRBV4-3 with TRBJ1-2; no definite D call. Trimming pared 0 bases from V and 2 bases from J, leaving 13 bases between. Per germline, CDR1 LGHNA and CDR2 YSLEER. This CDR3 is 16 amino acids long. CDR3 bases: TGCGCCAGCAGCCAAGATTCGTTCTCCAGGAACTATGGCTACACCTTC. Protein: CASSQDSFSRNYGYTF.

The chain links TRBV19 to TRBJ1-1; no clear D gene. Germline CDR1 reads LNHDA; CDR2 reads SQIVND (reference sequence). Trimming removed 3 bases at V and 0 bases at J, with 5 bases between. The CDR3 is 13 amino acids. The CDR3 spells CASSMGLNTEAFF. The CDR3 nucleotides read TGTGCCAGTAGTATGGGCCTGAACACTGAAGCTTTCTTT.

The gene calls are TRBV27 and TRBJ2-7; 7 bases align to TRBD1. The CDR3 length is 15 residues. Germline CDR1 and CDR2: MNHEY and SMNVEV (reference sequence). Losses at the gene ends were 5 bases for V and 3 bases for J; bases not matched to a gene: 10. CDR3 residues: CASSKGQRALYEQYF. In DNA, the CDR3 is TGTGCCAGCAGTAAGGGACAGCGAGCTCTCTACGAGCAGTACTTC.

V and J are TRBV5-6 and TRBJ1-2, with D maybe TRBD1 (6 bases). Per the germline V gene, CDR1 is SGHDT and CDR2 is YYEEEE. The CDR3 has 15 residues. V lost 4 bases, J lost 6 bases, and 19 bases lay in between. Here the CDR3 DNA reads TGTGCCAGCAGCCCAGGGCAGGGGCGCTGGGATGGCTACACCTTC. Protein product: CASSPGQGRWDGYTF.

This clone has a handful of counts. The chain employs TRBV18 and TRBJ1-6, with 11 bases matching TRBD1. Germline CDR1 reads KGHSH; CDR2 reads LQKENI. The CDR3 sequence is 16 residues long. The V segment lost 3 bases and the J segment 6 bases; nucleotides outside the gene matches: 4. CDR3 bases: TGTGCCAGCTCACCTCCCGGGACAGGGGGTAATTCACCCCTCCACTTT. It translates to CASSPPGTGGNSPLHF.

The genes are TRBV28 and TRBJ1-2; D is unclear. This CDR3 is 17 amino acids long. Looked up from germline, CDR1 is MDHEN and CDR2 is SYDVKM. V lost 6 bases and J 8 bases, leaving 28 bases between the germline ends. CDR3 DNA sequence: TGTGCCAGCAGCTCCTCAGGTCCGAGAGGCGGCGGTGGGGGCTACACCTTC. It yields the protein CASSSSGPRGGGGGYTF.

The J gene is TRBJ1-4, the V gene TRBV19; D is ambiguous. In germline, CDR1 is LNHDA, CDR2 SQIVND (reference sequence). This CDR3 region has 11 residues. The V and J ends lost 2 bases and 8 bases respectively, with 3 bases between them. Written as DNA, the CDR3 is TGTGCCAGTAGTATAAAGGAAAAACTGTTTTTT. Its protein is CASSIKEKLFF.

V and J are TRBV13 and TRBJ1-2; D might be TRBD1 (5 bases). Trimming removed 0 bases at V and 5 bases at J, with 7 bases between. Germline-derived CDR1 and CDR2 are PRHDT and FYEKMQ (reference sequence). The CDR3 has 13 residues. CDR3 DNA sequence: TGTGCCAGCAGCTTAGGCCGGGGGTATGGCTACACCTTC. Translation gives CASSLGRGYGYTF.

The genes are TRBV19 and TRBJ1-1; no firm D call. This CDR3 has 14 residues. V dropped 0 bases and J dropped 1 base, with 6 bases sitting between them. The germline CDR1 and CDR2 sequences are LNHDA and SQIVND (reference sequence). This CDR3 is CASSIDLANTEAFF. As DNA, the CDR3 is TGTGCCAGTAGTATAGACCTGGCGAACACTGAAGCTTTCTTT.

The chain carries TRBV9 and TRBJ2-1, with 9 bases identical to TRBD1. Germline-derived CDR1 and CDR2 are SGDLS and YYNGEE. CDR3 length: 16 residues. Trimming cost V 0 bases and J 5 bases; bases outside gene matches: 6. Here the CDR3 DNA reads TGTGCCAGCAGCGTAGGGGAGGGACAGGGTAACAATGAGCAGTTCTTC. Translated: CASSVGEGQGNNEQFF.

The chain couples TRBV19 to TRBJ2-1, with 12 bases aligning to TRBD2. The CDR3 length is 14 residues. V was pared by 3 bases and J by 10 bases, with 4 bases of the junction left unmatched. Per germline, CDR1 LNHDA and CDR2 SQIVND (reference sequence). The CDR3: CASSMTSGRKEQFF. CDR3 nucleotides: TGTGCCAGTAGTATGACTAGCGGGAGAAAGGAGCAGTTCTTC.

V is TRBV11-2 and J is TRBJ2-1; possibly TRBD2 for D (6 bases). Germline V lookup: CDR1 SGHAT, CDR2 FQNNGV. The ends were cut back, 5 bases at V and 5 bases at J, with 13 bases in the middle. The CDR3 covers 14 residues. CDR3 coding DNA: TGTGCCAGCAGCCCCCGGGACTTCAACAATGAGCAGTTCTTC. Its translation: CASSPRDFNNEQFF. Full variable domain (rest looked up from reference TRBV11-2 and TRBJ2-1): EAGVAQSPRYKIIEKRQSVAFWCNPISGHATLYWYQQILGQGPKLLIQFQNNGVVDDSQLPKDRFSAERLKGVDSTLKIQPAKLEDSAVYLCASSPRDFNNEQFFGPGTRLTVL.

This sequence joins TRBV12-2 and TRBJ2-5; TRBD2 is the table's D call, not checked against the DNA. TRBV12-2 is assigned pseudogene status. CDR3 length: 15 residues. DNA for the CDR3: TGTGCAAGTCGCTTACCGCGAATTACCCAAGAGACCCAGTACTTC. Its translation is CASRLPRITQETQYF.

The chain is built from TRBV18 and TRBJ2-2; maybe TRBD2 (6 bases). Trimming removed 3 bases at V and 4 bases at J, with 18 bases between. Germline CDR1 is KGHSH and CDR2 is LQKENI. The CDR3 extends over 17 amino acids. The CDR3 DNA reads TGTGCCAGCTCACCTGGGACTCCGTCCCATGGCACCGGGGAGCTGTTTTTT. Translating gives CASSPGTPSHGTGELFF.

This clone appeared a few times. This rearrangement joins TRBV2 to TRBJ1-2; 7 positions match TRBD1. The trim removed 6 bases at V and 0 bases at J, leaving 1 base unmatched. CDR3 length: 13 residues. CDR1 is SNHLY and CDR2 is FYNNEI in the germline V gene. CDR3 sequence (DNA): TGTGCCAGCAGGACAGGGACTAACTATGGCTACACCTTC. Protein product: CASRTGTNYGYTF.

This clone has just one count. The gene calls are TRBV7-8 and TRBJ1-4, with D unclear. Germline V CDR1 and CDR2: SGHVS, FQNEAQ. The CDR3 runs 16 residues. The V and J ends lost 0 bases and 7 bases respectively, with 15 bases between them. The CDR3 loop reads CASSLATGMGSEKLFF. In nucleotides, the CDR3 is TGTGCCAGCAGCTTAGCCACTGGGATGGGGTCTGAAAAACTGTTTTTT.

V and J are TRBV7-3 and TRBJ2-2; D possibly corresponds to TRBD2 (6 bases). Trimming took 4 bases from V and 4 from J, leaving 7 bases between them. CDR3 length: 13 residues. CDR1 and CDR2 (germline): SGHTA, FQGTGA. In DNA, the CDR3 is TGTGCCAGCAGCTATAGCGGCACCGGGGAGCTGTTTTTT. This translates into CASSYSGTGELFF.

The chain employs TRBV5-6 and TRBJ1-1; D possibly corresponds to TRBD1 (5 bases). The germline V gene has CDR1 SGHDT and CDR2 YYEEEE. V shed 4 bases and J shed 1 base, with 14 bases lying between them. CDR3 length: 15 residues. CDR3 DNA: TGTGCCAGCAGCGTTACAGGAGACTGGAACACTGAAGCTTTCTTT. Translating it yields CASSVTGDWNTEAFF.

This chain links TRBV28 with TRBJ1-2; D might be TRBD1 (6 bases). This CDR3 spans 14 amino acids. With 4 bases removed from V and 6 bases from J, the gap between germline ends came to 15 bases. The germline V gene encodes CDR1 MDHEN and CDR2 SYDVKM. Written as DNA, the CDR3 is TGTGCCAGCAGTTCGTACGACAGGCGCCATGGCTACACCTTC. Its protein product is CASSSYDRRHGYTF.

V and J are TRBV19 and TRBJ2-3; TRBD2 matches 14 bases. CDR1 is LNHDA, CDR2 SQIVND, per germline (reference sequence). The ends lost 9 bases at V and 3 bases at J; junction bases unmatched: 5. The CDR3 loop spans 15 amino acids. The CDR3 sequence: CASTGLAGGTDTQYF. The CDR3 bases are TGTGCCAGCACCGGACTAGCGGGAGGTACAGATACGCAGTATTTT.